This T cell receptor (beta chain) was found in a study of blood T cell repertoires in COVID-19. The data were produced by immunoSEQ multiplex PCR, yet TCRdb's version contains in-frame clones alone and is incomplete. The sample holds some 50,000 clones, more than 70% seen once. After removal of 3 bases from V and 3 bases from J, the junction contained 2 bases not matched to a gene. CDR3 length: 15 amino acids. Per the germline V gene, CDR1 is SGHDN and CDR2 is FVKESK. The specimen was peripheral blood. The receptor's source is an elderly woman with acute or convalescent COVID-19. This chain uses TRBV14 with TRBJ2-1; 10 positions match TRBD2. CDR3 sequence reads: CASSQGTSDYNEQFF. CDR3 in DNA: TGTGCCAGCAGCCAGGGGACTAGCGACTACAATGAGCAGTTCTTC.